The next 19 T cell receptor beta chains were all read from a single sample in a study of shared T cell receptors in the human thymus. The repertoire was sequenced with immunoSEQ multiplex PCR; TCRdb's copy has only in-frame clones and lacks some. The sample shows some 400,000 clones, roughly 94% of them seen only once. Source material: thymocytes. These receptors all come from a human donor.

The genes are TRBV13 and TRBJ2-7, with 10 bases matching TRBD2. The CDR3 consists of 16 residues. CDR1 is PRHDT, CDR2 FYEKMQ, per germline (reference sequence). The ends lost 5 bases at V and 0 bases at J; junction bases unmatched: 7. The CDR3: CASSRTSGRSSYEQYF. In DNA form, the CDR3 reads TGTGCCAGCAGCCGGACTAGCGGAAGGAGCTCCTACGAGCAGTACTTC.

The J gene is TRBJ2-1, the V gene TRBV6-1; D uncertain. The V end lost 7 bases, the J end lost 2 bases, and 15 bases lay between the germline ends. Germline CDR1 is MNHNS and CDR2 is SASEGT. The CDR3 spans 15 residues. CDR3 coding DNA: TGTGCCAGCATTTCATTATCAGCGCCCTACAATGAGCAGTTCTTC. It encodes CASISLSAPYNEQFF.

The chain links TRBV4-3 to TRBJ2-3; D is unclear. With 2 bases removed from V and 4 bases from J, the gap between germline ends came to 16 bases. Germline V CDR1 and CDR2: LGHNA, YSLEER. There are 16 residues in the CDR3. The CDR3: CASSQLHRVSADTQYF. The CDR3 DNA is TGCGCCAGCAGCCAACTCCACCGGGTCAGCGCAGATACGCAGTATTTT.

The J gene is TRBJ2-2, the V gene TRBV4-2; no clear D. Per the germline V gene, CDR1 is LGHNA and CDR2 is YNFKEQ. The CDR3 consists of 13 residues. Trimming stripped 0 bases from V and 5 bases from J, with 4 bases between. CDR3 region: CASSQDATGELFF. The CDR3 DNA sequence: TGTGCCAGCAGCCAAGATGCAACCGGGGAGCTGTTTTTT.

The chain joins TRBV28 to TRBJ1-3, with no clear D. CDR1 is MDHEN, CDR2 SYDVKM, per germline. The germline V and J ends were trimmed by 4 bases and 4 bases, with 8 bases remaining between them. CDR3 length equals 13 residues. The CDR3 region has the DNA TGTGCCAGCAGTTCCTACATCGGAAACACCATATATTTT. Translating gives CASSSYIGNTIYF.

This clone was seen once. At one of its ends the junction is not consistent with the germline gene, which may arise from a read error. This chain joins TRBV27 and TRBJ2-7, with no clear D. Germline V gene data show CDR1 as MNHEY and CDR2 as SMNVEV (reference sequence). The CDR3 is 16 residues long. The CDR3 region has the DNA TGTGCCAGCAGCTTATCATCCCCGCTTCGACGCTACGAGCAGTACTTC. Protein sequence: CASSLSSPLRRYEQYF.

The chain carries TRBV28 and TRBJ1-2, with D maybe TRBD1 (5 bases). Germline V lookup: CDR1 MDHEN, CDR2 SYDVKM. The CDR3 runs to 17 residues. Trimming took 4 bases from V and 0 from J, leaving 18 bases between them. The CDR3 DNA reads as TGTGCCAGCAGTTCCCATTGGGGCGGAAACTCTAACTATGGCTACACCTTC. Translation gives CASSSHWGGNSNYGYTF.

The J gene is TRBJ2-7, the V gene TRBV27; no firm D call. CDR3 length equals 14 residues. Germline V lookup: CDR1 MNHEY, CDR2 SMNVEV (reference sequence). Trimming took off 10 bases at V and 2 bases at J, with 18 bases between the two ends. CDR3 residues: CATRTLGTPYEQYF. The DNA of the CDR3 is TGTGCCACCAGAACCCTGGGTACCCCCTACGAGCAGTACTTC.

This chain links TRBV27 with TRBJ1-1; possibly TRBD1 for D (5 bases). Trimming shortened V by 4 bases and J by 4 bases, and 19 bases separated the two germline ends. CDR3 length equals 16 residues. Germline loops: CDR1 MNHEY, CDR2 SMNVEV (reference sequence). The CDR3 nucleotides read TGTGCCAGCAGTTCACCTCTGAGGACAAAGGGCACTGAAGCTTTCTTT. This codes for CASSSPLRTKGTEAFF.

This rearrangement joins TRBV11-2 to TRBJ2-7, with 10 bases fitting TRBD2. The DNA end lines up better with TRBJ2-1; the J call may be wrong. The CDR3 loop spans 18 amino acids. CDR1 and CDR2 from the germline V gene are SGHAT and FQNNGV. CDR3 DNA: TGTGCCAGCAGCTTACGTCATGGGTCGGGGACTAGCGTCCATGAGCAGTTCTTC. Residues: CASSLRHGSGTSVHEQFF.

Regarding this clone: The junction departs from germline at one end; a sequencing error may be responsible. The rearrangement links TRBV15 to TRBJ2-2; D remains unclear. Looked up from germline, CDR1 is LNHNV and CDR2 is YYDKDF (reference sequence). The CDR3 length is 16 residues. CDR3 DNA sequence: TGTGCCACCAGCGGAGACGGGTACAAGAACACCGGGGAGCTGTTTTTT. This sequence encodes CATSGDGYKNTGELFF.

V and J are TRBV11-2 and TRBJ1-1; 7 nucleotides align to TRBD1. CDR1 and CDR2 (germline): SGHAT, FQNNGV. Trimming removed 4 bases from V and 0 bases from J; junction bases left unmatched: 8. This CDR3 is built from 16 residues. CDR3 sequence reads: CASSYKGGRLNTEAFF. CDR3 nucleotide sequence: TGTGCCAGCAGCTACAAAGGGGGCAGGCTGAACACTGAAGCTTTCTTT.

The gene calls are TRBV19 and TRBJ2-7, with TRBD2 identical over 10 bases. In germline, CDR1 is LNHDA, CDR2 SQIVND (reference sequence). V lost 4 bases to trimming and J lost 3 bases; unmatched junction nucleotides: 9. This CDR3 is 16 amino acids long. The DNA of the CDR3 is TGTGCCAGTAGTACAGATGGGACTAGCGAAAACTACGAGCAGTACTTC. This sequence encodes CASSTDGTSENYEQYF.

This rearrangement joins TRBV27 to TRBJ1-1; tentative D call: TRBD1 (6 bases). The CDR3 consists of 12 residues. CDR1 is MNHEY, CDR2 SMNVEV, per germline (reference sequence). Trimming took off 4 bases at V and 9 bases at J, with 12 bases between the two ends. CDR3 nucleotide sequence: TGTGCCAGCAGTTCCACAGGGATAAAAGCTTTCTTT. Translating gives CASSSTGIKAFF.

The chain employs TRBV5-7 and TRBJ1-2; 7 bases line up with TRBD1. TRBV5-7 is marked as an open reading frame, function uncertain. The CDR3 loop spans 15 amino acids. The V segment lost 4 bases and the J segment 5 bases; nucleotides outside the gene matches: 11. This CDR3 is CASSLARDRVYGYTF. The DNA of the CDR3 is TGTGCCAGCAGCCTCGCACGGGACAGAGTATATGGCTACACCTTC.

The genes are TRBV5-8 and TRBJ2-1, with TRBD2 matching 8 bases. V trimming: 1 base; J trimming: 10 bases; junction bases outside the gene matches: 7. This CDR3 spans 14 amino acids. Germline V gene sequence: CDR1 SGHTS, CDR2 YDEGEE. The CDR3 DNA reads TGTGCCAGCAGCTTGCGCGGGAGGATCGGCGAGCAGTTCTTC. It specifies CASSLRGRIGEQFF.

This clone was observed a single time. This chain joins TRBV5-6 and TRBJ2-3; 14 bases align to TRBD2. V was pared by 4 bases and J by 9 bases, with 16 bases of the junction left unmatched. From germline, CDR1 is SGHDT and CDR2 YYEEEE. This CDR3 spans 18 amino acids. CDR3 nucleotide sequence: TGTGCCAGCAGCAAGGGACTAGCGGGAGAGGGGACCCCCCGAACGCAGTATTTT. Translated, it gives CASSKGLAGEGTPRTQYF.

Comment on this clone: The junction shows a germline mismatch at one end, possibly a read error. The V call is TRBV5-1, the J call TRBJ2-1; 8 bases are shared with TRBD1. This CDR3 spans 12 amino acids. From germline, CDR1 is SGHRS and CDR2 YFSETQ. The CDR3 nucleotides read TGCGCCAGCAGAAGTGAACGGGACAGGAAAGTCTTC. It translates to CASRSERDRKVF.

The chain employs TRBV6-5 and TRBJ2-7, with D possibly TRBD1 on 6 matching bases. V shed 2 bases and J shed 5 bases, with 19 bases lying between them. CDR1 is MNHEY, CDR2 SVGAGI, per germline. The CDR3 contains 16 residues. The DNA for the CDR3 is TGTGCCAGCAGTTACGACCGGACAGTTAATCCCAACGAGCAGTACTTC. Translated: CASSYDRTVNPNEQYF.